This T cell receptor beta chain was profiled in a study of blood T cell repertoires in COVID-19. Study as a whole: Acute-phase and convalescent COVID-19 samples originated in the United States, Italy and Spain. PBMCs, B-cell-depleted T cells, or T cells provided the cDNA or gDNA that made up the material.

V shed 3 bases and J shed 4 bases, with 7 bases lying between them. CDR1 SEHNR and CDR2 FQNEAQ come from the germline V gene (reference sequence). The CDR3 sequence is 13 residues long. How the authors handled the data: Scientists estimated how many nucleated cells there were by amplifying reference gene primers. Sequencing was performed with immunoSEQ multiplex PCR; in TCRdb, only in-frame clones are kept and a portion is missing. V, J and clone size derive from that table, while D and trimming were established from the DNA sequence. The data show over 120,000 clones, around nine tenths seen once. The chain is built from TRBV7-9 and TRBJ1-5, with D possibly matching TRBD1 (5 bases). Sequencing was done on a sample of peripheral blood. The sequence derives from a man between 60 and 75 years old with active or convalescent COVID-19. DNA for the CDR3: TGTGCCAGCAGCTTGGGACTAAATCAGCCCCAGCATTTT. Translated, it gives CASSLGLNQPQHF.